Here is one T cell receptor (beta chain) with its context. Its antigen is not known. A junction end diverges from the germline sequence, so it may reflect a read error. The sample is drawn from a study of T-cell reconstitution after alpha-beta-depleted transplantation in children. Overall study results and limits: Among T cells one year after transplant, newly produced cells accounted for most counts and diversity.

CDR3 length equals 17 residues. Per the germline V gene, CDR1 is MNHNS and CDR2 is SASEGT. Preparation of the TCRbeta library was carried out with unique molecular identifiers. TCRdb processed the PCR reads anew with MiXCR; each CDR3 protein has one entry. Of 300,000 or so distinct CDR3 sequences listed, more than 20% are singletons. This chain uses TRBV6-1 with TRBJ1-5, with D hard to call. The sequence was obtained from a male patient between 5 and 17 years old who had a stem cell transplant for acute lymphoblastic leukemia, so the T cells may come from the graft donor. The material was PBMCs, mostly from graft donor cells, obtained 180 days after TCRalphabeta/CD19-depleted stem cell transplant. This CDR3 is CASSDGVRYYSNQPKHF. The CDR3, as DNA: TGTGCCAGCAGTGATGGGGTCAGATACTATAGCAATCAGCCCAAGCATTTT.